These T cell receptor beta chains were read from a single sample in a study of shared clonotypes between healthy human individuals. Clones were read by immunoSEQ multiplex PCR, and TCRdb kept only the in-frame ones, dropping some. The table includes around 1.4 million clones, around 98.5% detected once. The sample taken for sequencing was naive CD4+ T cells sorted from blood. Receptor source: a man aged 30-40 years in good health. Each CDR3 is given with its conserved first and last residue. Rows may omit the clone size; those that give it use once, few, many or a size class.

clone size | V gene | CDR3 protein
NA | TRBV6-1 | CAGRSDWSYEQYF
NA | TRBV15 | CATREGTAGNTIYF
NA | TRBV10-2 | CASSEPGWSSGRTDTQYF
NA | TRBV19 | CASSIGLARSGEQFF
once | TRBV7-2 | CASSAGLAGNTQYF
NA | TRBV5-6 | CASSRDPAGEQYF
once | TRBV18 | CASSPSANTGELFF
NA | TRBV7-3 | CASSPPAMVTDTQYF
NA | TRBV5-6 | CASSLVADRETQYF
NA | TRBV29-1 | CSVLIRDSNQPQHF
once | TRBV10-3 | CAISAQTGYGYTF
NA | TRBV18 | CASSLRTGLNTEAFF
NA | TRBV2 | CASSGDAGQGANEQFF
NA | TRBV7-9 | CASSSQGRGYNEQFF
NA | TRBV28 | CASIGGGEVAYEQYF
NA | TRBV5-5 | CASSLFTGARGDTQYF
NA | TRBV7-3 | CASSLPSSDTQYF
NA | TRBV2 | CASSERDRDTDTQYF
NA | TRBV5-4 | CASSQDVWGEAFF
NA | TRBV5-1 | CASSFRDTNTGELFF